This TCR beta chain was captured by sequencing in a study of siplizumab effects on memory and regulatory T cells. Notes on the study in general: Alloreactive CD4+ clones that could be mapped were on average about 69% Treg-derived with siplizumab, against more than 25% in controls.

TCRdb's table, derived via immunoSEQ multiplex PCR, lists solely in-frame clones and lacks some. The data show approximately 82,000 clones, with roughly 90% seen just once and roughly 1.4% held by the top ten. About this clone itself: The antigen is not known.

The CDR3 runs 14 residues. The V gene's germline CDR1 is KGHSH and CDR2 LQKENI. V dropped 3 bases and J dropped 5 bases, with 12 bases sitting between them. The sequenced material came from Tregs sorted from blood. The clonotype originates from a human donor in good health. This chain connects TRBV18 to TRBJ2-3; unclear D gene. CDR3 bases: TGTGCCAGCTCACCGGGAATCAGAGGAGATACGCAGTATTTT. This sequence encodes CASSPGIRGDTQYF.